This note documents a single T cell receptor beta chain sequence. Its antigen is not known. This sample is drawn from a study of CD8 T cells in ankylosing spondylitis. Whole-study results and caveats: What seemed typical of ankylosing spondylitis blood was a TCR beta motif built from 8 or 9 highly homologous variants. In peripheral blood, disease-linked CD8+ clones occurred at relatively low frequencies.

V was cut by 1 base and J by 6 bases, with 6 bases left in between. This CDR3 region has 12 residues. Each TCR beta library was made by quantitative 5'-RACE that incorporated molecular barcodes. In TCRdb, the 5' RACE reads were re-called with MiXCR into one record per CDR3 protein. The sample consists of roughly 400,000 distinct CDR3 sequences, 20% to 25% of them appearing once. This TCR came from a male donor with ankylosing spondylitis. The gene calls are TRBV12-3 or TRBV12-4 and TRBJ1-1; no reliable D call. Sequencing used blood, either unsorted or a sorted T cell fraction (not recorded which). The CDR3 sequence is CASSLGVAEAFF. In DNA form, the CDR3 reads TGTGCCAGCAGTTTAGGGGTGGCTGAAGCTTTCTTT.